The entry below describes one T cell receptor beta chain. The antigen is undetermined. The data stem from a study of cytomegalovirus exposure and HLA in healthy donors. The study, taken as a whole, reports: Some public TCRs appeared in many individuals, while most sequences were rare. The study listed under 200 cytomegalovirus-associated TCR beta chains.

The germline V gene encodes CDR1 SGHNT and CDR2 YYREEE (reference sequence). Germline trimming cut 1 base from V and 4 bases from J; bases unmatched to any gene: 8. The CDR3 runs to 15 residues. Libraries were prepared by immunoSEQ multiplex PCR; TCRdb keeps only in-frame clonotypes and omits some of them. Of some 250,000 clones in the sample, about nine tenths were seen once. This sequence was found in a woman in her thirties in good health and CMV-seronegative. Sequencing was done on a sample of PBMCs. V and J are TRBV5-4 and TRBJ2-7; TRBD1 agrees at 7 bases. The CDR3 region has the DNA TGTGCCAGCAGCTTGAGAGGGGGCCGCACGTACGAGCAGTACTTC. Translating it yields CASSLRGGRTYEQYF.